One sample yielded the 18 T cell receptor beta chains listed below, sequenced in a study of T cell responses to AZD1222 COVID-19 vaccine. Clones were read by immunoSEQ multiplex PCR, and TCRdb kept only the in-frame ones, dropping some. The sample has around 150,000 clones, 90% seen once; the top ten hold 3.4%. The material was peripheral blood, obtained on day 0 of AZD1222 vaccination. The source is an adult in good health.

This clone is medium-sized. J is TRBJ1-5 and V is TRBV6-2 or TRBV6-3; no reliable D call. Trimming removed 0 bases at V and 5 bases at J, with 14 bases between. Germline V gene data show CDR1 as MNHEY and CDR2 as SVGEGT. The CDR3 contains 16 residues. This chain's CDR3 is CASSYSSATPHQPQHF. In DNA, the CDR3 is TGTGCCAGCAGTTACTCGTCGGCGACACCGCATCAGCCCCAGCATTTT.

V usage is TRBV27 and J usage is TRBJ1-1; 8 bases line up with TRBD1. The CDR3 sequence is 17 residues long. V gave up 1 base and J gave up 1 base; unmatched junction bases: 8. Germline CDR1 reads MNHEY; CDR2 reads SMNVEV (reference sequence). The CDR3: CASSLLGTGGRNTEAFF. CDR3 in DNA: TGTGCCAGCAGTTTATTGGGGACAGGAGGAAGGAACACTGAAGCTTTCTTT.

The chain carries TRBV7-2 and TRBJ1-2; weak D call: TRBD1 (5 bases). Germline loops: CDR1 SGHTA, CDR2 FQGNSA. The CDR3 runs 15 residues. Trimming removed 3 bases at V and 8 bases at J, with 19 bases between. The DNA for the CDR3 is TGTGCCAGCAGCTTGAACCCCGGGGCGAGGGTCGGCTACACCTTC. Translation: CASSLNPGARVGYTF.

This chain joins TRBV7-2 and TRBJ1-1; D ambiguous. CDR3 length: 16 amino acids. The V and J ends lost 1 base and 0 bases respectively, with 12 bases between them. Germline V gene sequence: CDR1 SGHTA, CDR2 FQGNSA. The CDR3 bases are TGTGCCAGCAGCTTAGGGGATCTGGTAGTGAACACTGAAGCTTTCTTT. This encodes CASSLGDLVVNTEAFF.

V is TRBV6-2 or TRBV6-3 and J is TRBJ1-6; D remains unclear. The CDR3 contains 14 residues. The V gene's germline CDR1 is MNHEY and CDR2 SVGEGT. V was cut by 6 bases and J by 7 bases, with 13 bases left in between. CDR3 in DNA: TGTGCCAGCAGCTCCCCTCCGCCAAATTCACCCCTCCACTTT. Amino acid sequence: CASSSPPPNSPLHF.

This clone was seen just once. This chain joins TRBV12-3 or TRBV12-4 and TRBJ2-1; TRBD2 might be the D (6 bases). CDR3 size: 13 residues. Trimming took off 2 bases at V and 6 bases at J, with 8 bases between the two ends. CDR3 nucleotides: TGTGCCAGCAGTTTACGGGAGACCAATGAGCAGTTCTTC. It encodes CASSLRETNEQFF.

This chain joins TRBV27 and TRBJ2-3; D is uncertain. The ends were cut back, 3 bases at V and 0 bases at J, with 16 bases in the middle. The CDR3 runs to 17 residues. Looked up from germline, CDR1 is MNHEY and CDR2 is SMNVEV (reference sequence). The CDR3 reads CASSFHWVGPSTDTQYF. CDR3 DNA sequence: TGTGCCAGCAGTTTCCACTGGGTGGGCCCTAGCACAGATACGCAGTATTTT.

To note about this clone: One junction end disagrees with the germline gene, perhaps due to a read error. This chain links TRBV7-7 with TRBJ2-1; perhaps D is TRBD1 or TRBD2 (7 bases each). The CDR3 extends over 14 amino acids. Germline V lookup: CDR1 SSHAT, CDR2 FNYEAQ (reference sequence). CDR3 sequence: CASSLERDSNEQFF. Here the CDR3 DNA reads TGTGCTAGCAGCTTAGAGCGGGACAGCAATGAGCAGTTCTTC.

The V gene is TRBV5-1, the J gene TRBJ2-5; D not resolved. Germline V gene sequence: CDR1 SGHRS, CDR2 YFSETQ. This CDR3 spans 14 amino acids. Trimming removed 4 bases from V and 4 bases from J, with 14 bases in between. CDR3 loop: CASSPDMSRETQYF. The CDR3 nucleotides read TGCGCCAGCAGCCCCGACATGTCCCGAGAGACCCAGTACTTC.

This clone was counted only a few times. V usage is TRBV7-6 and J usage is TRBJ2-5; D uncertain. The CDR3 covers 12 residues. V was shortened by 2 bases and J by 5 bases, with 6 bases between the two germline ends. Germline V CDR1 and CDR2: SGHVS, FNYEAQ. CDR3: CASSLPYETQYF. CDR3 DNA sequence: TGTGCCAGCAGCTTACCCTACGAGACCCAGTACTTC.

The chain joins TRBV13 to TRBJ2-3; D gene ambiguous. Germline CDR1 PRHDT, CDR2 FYEKMQ (reference sequence). This CDR3 has 13 residues. The V and J ends lost 6 bases and 4 bases respectively, with 11 bases between them. The CDR3, as DNA: TGTGCCAGCAGTAGTTCCTCCGCAGATACGCAGTATTTT. This gives the protein CASSSSSADTQYF.

The chain joins TRBV12-3 or TRBV12-4 to TRBJ2-5, with D perhaps assigned TRBD1 or TRBD2 (6 bases each). The CDR3 length is 13 residues. Trimming stripped 3 bases from V and 5 bases from J, with 10 bases between. CDR3 amino acids: CASSFGGRETQYF. As DNA, the CDR3 is TGTGCCAGCAGTTTCGGGGGCCGGGAGACCCAGTACTTC.

The chain employs TRBV7-8 and TRBJ2-2; perhaps TRBD1 as D (6 bases). CDR1 and CDR2 (germline): SGHVS, FQNEAQ. CDR3 size: 15 residues. Trimming took off 2 bases at V and 6 bases at J, with 13 bases between the two ends. This CDR3 is CASSLTKGVAGELFF. The CDR3 coding sequence is TGTGCCAGCAGCTTAACGAAGGGGGTCGCCGGGGAGCTGTTTTTT.

This chain joins TRBV12-3 or TRBV12-4 and TRBJ1-2; TRBD1 is a possible D gene (5 bases). V was pared by 6 bases and J by 2 bases, with 10 bases between. This CDR3 spans 13 amino acids. CDR3 in amino acids: CASSRGENYGYTF. The CDR3 region has the DNA TGTGCCAGCAGCCGGGGGGAGAACTATGGCTACACCTTC.

V usage is TRBV28 and J usage is TRBJ1-2; unclear D gene. Trimming took off 2 bases at V and 4 bases at J, with 5 bases between the two ends. Germline V gene lookup returns CDR1 MDHEN and CDR2 SYDVKM. The CDR3 runs 12 residues. The CDR3 nucleotides read TGTGCCAGCAGTTTAACTTCCTATGGCTACACCTTC. It yields the protein CASSLTSYGYTF.

The rearrangement links TRBV24-1 to TRBJ2-1; TRBD2 agrees at 10 bases. Unmatched junction bases numbered 21, after V lost 9 bases and J lost 8 bases. This CDR3 has 18 amino acids. Germline values: CDR1 KGHDR, CDR2 SFDVKD. The CDR3 region is CATSSGSRLADVGHEQFF. In DNA, the CDR3 is TGTGCCACCTCTAGCGGGAGCAGATTAGCGGACGTGGGCCATGAGCAGTTCTTC.

The chain employs TRBV28 and TRBJ1-1; the D gene is possibly TRBD1 (5 bases). The CDR3 has 14 residues. Germline CDR1 is MDHEN and CDR2 is SYDVKM. Deletions cut 3 bases from V and 1 base from J, with 9 bases between. The DNA for the CDR3 is TGTGCCAGCAGTTTTTTACAGGCGAACACTGAAGCTTTCTTT. As protein: CASSFLQANTEAFF.

The rearrangement links TRBV25-1 to TRBJ1-4; 9 bases match TRBD1. Germline V CDR1 and CDR2: MGHDK, SYGVNS. The V gene end was trimmed by 4 bases and the J gene end by 11 bases; junction bases not matched to a gene: 5. CDR3 length equals 13 residues. CDR3 protein: CASSGDRVDKLFF. The CDR3 coding sequence is TGTGCCAGCAGTGGGGACAGGGTTGACAAACTGTTTTTT.